The rows below give T cell receptor beta chains drawn from one sample of a study of CD8 T cells in Susac syndrome. Using its own MiXCR run on the immunoSEQ multiplex PCR reads, TCRdb lists one record per CDR3 protein. The sample contains under 150,000 distinct CDR3 sequences, roughly 94% of which appear only once. The specimen was CD4+ T cells from PBMCs. These receptors all stem from a human donor with Susac syndrome. The CDR3 runs from the conserved cysteine through the conserved F or W. Each record gives: V gene, CDR3 protein.

v_gene: TRBV5-4; CDR3aa: CASSSGTDRAGANVLTF
v_gene: TRBV29-1; CDR3aa: CSVERAGGFGGYTF
v_gene: TRBV9; CDR3aa: CASSVSIRDHEQYF
v_gene: TRBV7-2; CDR3aa: CASSRQGVRTDTQYF
v_gene: TRBV20-1; CDR3aa: CSARDLNNEQFF
v_gene: TRBV5-6; CDR3aa: CASSLLGVGGETQYF
v_gene: TRBV11-2; CDR3aa: CASSLVFGQGGAGELFF
v_gene: TRBV30; CDR3aa: CAWSGRDTINSPLHF
v_gene: TRBV29-1; CDR3aa: CSVVGRGNYGYTF
v_gene: TRBV18; CDR3aa: CASSSLPPRRGHYEQYF
v_gene: TRBV20-1; CDR3aa: CSASTGRNQPQHF
v_gene: TRBV20-1; CDR3aa: CSARRAGLGYEQYF
v_gene: TRBV7-8; CDR3aa: CASSPSGGAKGYTF
v_gene: TRBV29-1; CDR3aa: CSVITGLYGYTF
v_gene: TRBV20-1; CDR3aa: CSADREFWGISTDTQYF
v_gene: TRBV4-1; CDR3aa: CASTVPYEQYF
v_gene: TRBV20-1; CDR3aa: CSAKWGANQPQHF